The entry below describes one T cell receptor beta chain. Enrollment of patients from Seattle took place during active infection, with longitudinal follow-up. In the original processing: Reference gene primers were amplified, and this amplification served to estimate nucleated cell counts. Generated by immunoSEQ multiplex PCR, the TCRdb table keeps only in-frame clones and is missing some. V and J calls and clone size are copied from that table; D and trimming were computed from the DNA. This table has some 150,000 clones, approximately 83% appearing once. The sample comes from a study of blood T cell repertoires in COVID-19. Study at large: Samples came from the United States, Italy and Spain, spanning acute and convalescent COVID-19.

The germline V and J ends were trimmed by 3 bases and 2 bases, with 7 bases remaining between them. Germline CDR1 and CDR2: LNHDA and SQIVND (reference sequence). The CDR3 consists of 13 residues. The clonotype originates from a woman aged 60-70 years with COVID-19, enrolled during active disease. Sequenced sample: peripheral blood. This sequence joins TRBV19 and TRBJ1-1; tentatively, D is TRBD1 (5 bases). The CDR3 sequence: CASSIGQNTEAFF. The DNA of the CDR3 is TGTGCCAGTAGTATTGGACAAAACACTGAAGCTTTCTTT.